The clone carrying this T cell receptor beta chain has just a few counts. Its specificity is not known. Flow cytometry had shown expanded CD8+CD57+ cells in the patients chosen for sequencing. Each patient carried a diagnosis of severe acquired aplastic anemia. At the time of blood sampling, patients had not yet received any therapy. Researchers used genomic DNA as the template to profile TCR beta VDJ and CDR3. TCRdb redid the calling of the reads with MiXCR, one entry per CDR3 protein. The profile shows about 180,000 distinct CDR3 sequences, 45% to 60% of them singletons. CDR1 is SNHLY, CDR2 FYNNEI, per germline. V was cut by 6 bases and J by 7 bases, with 10 bases left in between. The CDR3 is made up of 11 amino acids. These data belong to a study of CD8+CD57+ T cells in acquired aplastic anemia. Study summary: DNA recovered from sorted CD4+ and CD8+ cells had a mean of roughly 3 ug.

Overall study findings and caveats: A significant difference in CD8+ Simpson's diversity between patients and controls was not found.

The specimen sequenced was sorted CD4+, CD8+, or CD8+CD57+ T cells (not recorded which) from PBMCs. The clonotype comes from a human donor with aplastic anemia. The rearrangement uses TRBV2 and TRBJ2-7; unclear D gene. The CDR3 region has the DNA TGTGCCAGCAGGACCCTCTGGGAGCAGTACTTC. This translates into CASRTLWEQYF.